This TCR beta chain was profiled in a study of Ad26.COV2.S vaccination and SARS-CoV-2 variants. The germline V gene encodes CDR1 SGHRS and CDR2 YFSETQ. V dropped 4 bases and J dropped 0 bases, with 16 bases sitting between them. The CDR3 has 16 residues. Treatment indicated: roughly 19 received Ad26.COV2.S at low or high dose, single or two shots; 5 received placebo; per-sample allocation not given. Each sample was drawn 63 days after the first injection (of vaccine or placebo). Clones were sequenced by immunoSEQ multiplex PCR, and TCRdb holds only the in-frame ones, with some missing. The data show about 680,000 clones, around 92% seen once.

The clonotype comes from a person aged 18 to 59 who received the Ad26.COV2.S COVID-19 vaccine or a placebo. V is TRBV5-1 and J is TRBJ1-1; maybe TRBD1 (6 bases). Sample: peripheral blood, taken in a trial of Ad26.COV2.S vaccine versus placebo. For the CDR3, the DNA is TGCGCCAGCAGCCCGTGGACAGCCTCTATGAACACTGAAGCTTTCTTT. Protein: CASSPWTASMNTEAFF.